The rows below give T cell receptor beta chains drawn from one sample of a study of OX40 agonist ivuxolimab in advanced cancers. Sequenced by immunoSEQ multiplex PCR; TCRdb stores in-frame clones only, minus some. The table lists 30,000 or so clones, 65% to 90% of them singletons, with approximately 33% in the top ten. Sample: CD4+ or CD8+ T cells sorted from blood, taken in a trial of the OX40 agonist ivuxolimab. These TCRs come from an adult with an advanced solid tumor such as melanoma, head and neck, liver or kidney cancer. Both conserved end residues are part of each CDR3. D genes are given only for firm matches. Some rows mark clone size as missing; the rest say once, few, many or name a class of expanded clone.

v_call,clone_size,j_call,d_call,cdr3_nt,cdr3_aa
TRBV5-1,-,TRBJ2-5,-,TGCGCCAGCAGCTTGCCGGAAATAGGGTCCCAAGAGACCCAGTACTTC,CASSLPEIGSQETQYF
TRBV5-1,-,TRBJ2-2,-,TGCGCCAGCAGCTTGGGTCCTAGCGAGAACACCGGGGAGCTGTTTTTT,CASSLGPSENTGELFF
TRBV5-8,-,TRBJ2-3,TRBD2,TGTGCCAGCAGCCTCACGACTAGCGGGAGATTTGTAGTGAGTTGGGATACGCAGTATTTT,CASSLTTSGRFVVSWDTQYF
TRBV6-5,medium-sized,TRBJ2-1,-,TGTGCCAGCAGTTACTCGATGAAGGAGCAGTTCTTC,CASSYSMKEQFF
TRBV19,-,TRBJ2-1,-,TGTGCCAGTAGTATAGGGGCTAGCGCACGAAATGAGCAGTTCTTC,CASSIGASARNEQFF
TRBV13,-,TRBJ1-1,-,TGTGCCAGCAGCTATGGGGGCGCGGGCACTGAAGCTTTCTTT,CASSYGGAGTEAFF
TRBV14,-,TRBJ2-4,TRBD1,TGTGCCAGCAGCCAAGGGGACAGGGGACATATTCAGTACTTC,CASSQGDRGHIQYF
TRBV7-9,once,TRBJ2-2,TRBD2,TGTGCCAGCAGCTTAGCGGGAGGGCGGAGTAACACCGGGGAGCTGTTTTTT,CASSLAGGRSNTGELFF
TRBV7-9,once,TRBJ2-7,-,TGTGCCAGCAGTCAGAGGGACTTTGGGGCCTACGAGCAGTACTTC,CASSQRDFGAYEQYF
TRBV27,-,TRBJ2-1,TRBD2,TGTGCCAGCAGTTTGATGGGAGAATCCTTGGCGGGAGGATGGAATGAGCAGTTCTTC,CASSLMGESLAGGWNEQFF
TRBV28,-,TRBJ2-2,TRBD2,TGTGCCAGCATCCTCCGCGGGGGGGCGAACACCGGGGAGCTGTTTTTT,CASILRGGANTGELFF
TRBV27,-,TRBJ1-1,-,TGTGCCAGCAGCCCTAGGTTAGCCGTGGGGACTGAAGCTTTCTTT,CASSPRLAVGTEAFF
TRBV19,-,TRBJ1-2,-,TGTGCCAGCACCCCATCGGGCCATGGCTACACCTTC,CASTPSGHGYTF
TRBV5-1,-,TRBJ2-5,TRBD2,TGCGCCAGCAGCTTGGCGTTGATAAGCGGGAGACCTCAAGAGACCCAGTACTTC,CASSLALISGRPQETQYF
TRBV5-1,-,TRBJ1-1,-,TGCGCCAGCAGCCCGCGACTGGTTCGGAACACTGAAGCTTTCTTT,CASSPRLVRNTEAFF
TRBV10-1,-,TRBJ1-1,-,TGCGCCAGCAGTGAATATGTAGGCACTGAAGCTTTCTTT,CASSEYVGTEAFF
TRBV27,once,TRBJ2-1,TRBD2,TGTGCCAGCAGCCAACTAGGGACTAGCGGATACAATGAGCAGTTCTTC,CASSQLGTSGYNEQFF
TRBV5-4,-,TRBJ1-5,TRBD1,TGTGCCAGCAGCGAACAGGGGGCTAGTCAGCCCCAGCATTTT,CASSEQGASQPQHF
TRBV14,-,TRBJ1-1,-,TGTGCCAGCAGCCAAGATAGATTAGAGAACACTGAAGCTTTCTTT,CASSQDRLENTEAFF
TRBV27,-,TRBJ2-7,-,TGTGCCAGCAGTTCATACTTGAGCTTCTACGAGCAGTACTTC,CASSSYLSFYEQYF
TRBV11-2,-,TRBJ2-1,TRBD1,TGTGCCAGCAGCCGAGGGGGGACAGGGGGCGCGGATGAGCAGTTCTTC,CASSRGGTGGADEQFF
TRBV27,-,TRBJ1-1,-,TGTGCCAGCAGTTTAGGGAGGGGTACTGAAGCTTTCTTT,CASSLGRGTEAFF
TRBV7-6,-,TRBJ2-7,-,TGTGCCAGCAGTATAGACAGGGGAGAGCGGGGTTTCTACGAGCAGTACTTC,CASSIDRGERGFYEQYF
TRBV9,-,TRBJ1-4,-,TGTGCCAGCAGCGTTGACCCGGAACAGTCAACTAATGAAAAACTGTTTTTT,CASSVDPEQSTNEKLFF
TRBV2,-,TRBJ2-7,TRBD1,TGTGCCAGCATTAAAGAGGACCCGGGACAGGACTACGAGCAGTACTTC,CASIKEDPGQDYEQYF
TRBV2,once,TRBJ1-3,-,TGTGCCAGCAGTGAAGTCAGGAGCTCTGGAAACACCATATATTTT,CASSEVRSSGNTIYF
TRBV28,few,TRBJ1-1,-,TGTGCCAGCACGGGGAGAGGGGACACTGAAGCTTTCTTT,CASTGRGDTEAFF
TRBV29-1,-,TRBJ1-2,TRBD1,TGCAGCGTCCGCGGGACAGAGGTAGATGGCTACACCTTC,CSVRGTEVDGYTF
TRBV6-1,-,TRBJ1-1,-,TGTGCCAGCAGTGGGGGGCTTCGGGCTTTCTTT,CASSGGLRAFF
TRBV27,-,TRBJ2-1,-,TGTGCCAGCAGTTTATCGATAGGGACCCCCTACAATGAGCAGTTCTTC,CASSLSIGTPYNEQFF
TRBV27,-,TRBJ1-2,-,TGTGCCAGCAGTTTATCAGGCCCGTATGGCTACACCTTC,CASSLSGPYGYTF
TRBV7-9,-,TRBJ1-1,-,TGTGCCAGCAGACCAGCGGCTGGGGGTCATTGGGACACTGAAGCTTTCTTT,CASRPAAGGHWDTEAFF
TRBV28,few,TRBJ1-1,-,TGTGCCAGCAGTTTCAGGGGTACTGAAGCTTTCTTT,CASSFRGTEAFF
TRBV9,-,TRBJ2-5,TRBD1,TGTGCCAGCAGCGATCCTTTTTTACCGGGACAGGGAAAACAAGAGACCCAGTACTTC,CASSDPFLPGQGKQETQYF
TRBV9,-,TRBJ1-3,-,TGTGCCAGCAGCACCGCAGGGGAGGTCGTCGGAAACACCATATATTTT,CASSTAGEVVGNTIYF
TRBV19,few,TRBJ1-1,-,TGTGCCAGTAGTATAGGTCCCATGGGCACTGAAGCTTTCTTT,CASSIGPMGTEAFF
TRBV15,-,TRBJ2-3,-,TGTGCCACCAGCCCCCGGGCCAGGGGTAGCACAGATACGCAGTATTTT,CATSPRARGSTDTQYF
TRBV27,-,TRBJ1-2,-,TGTGCCAGCGGGATGGGTAATGGCTACACCTTC,CASGMGNGYTF
TRBV6-1,-,TRBJ2-2,TRBD1,TGTGCCAGCAGTGAATATGCCAGGGGGCAAGGCACCGGGGAGCTGTTTTTT,CASSEYARGQGTGELFF
TRBV28,-,TRBJ2-7,-,TGTGCCAGCAGCACTATAGCGCGAAACAACGAGCAGTACTTC,CASSTIARNNEQYF
TRBV5-5,-,TRBJ2-7,TRBD1,TGTGCCAGCAGTTTACGGGACAGCTACGAGCAGTACTTC,CASSLRDSYEQYF
TRBV29-1,-,TRBJ2-1,TRBD2,TGCAGCGTCGATGGACTAGCGGGGGCAGAAATCTCCTACAATGAGCAGTTCTTC,CSVDGLAGAEISYNEQFF
TRBV7-9,-,TRBJ2-3,-,TGTGCCAGCCAGAAGGGGTTCACAGATACGCAGTATTTT,CASQKGFTDTQYF
TRBV7-9,-,TRBJ2-7,-,TGTGCCAGCAGCTTAGCAGGGGACGAGCAGTACTTC,CASSLAGDEQYF
TRBV28,once,TRBJ2-3,-,TGTGCCAGCAGTTTTCACCGGGGAACAGGTGAATTTAGCACAGATACGCAGTATTTT,CASSFHRGTGEFSTDTQYF
TRBV9,-,TRBJ2-7,-,TGTGCCAGCAGCGTATCAGGCCAGGGCGAGCAGTGCTTC,CASSVSGQGEQCF
TRBV15,-,TRBJ2-3,TRBD2,TGTGCCACCAGCAGAGATTCGAGACTAGCGGTTAGCACAGATACGCAGTATTTT,CATSRDSRLAVSTDTQYF
TRBV7-9,-,TRBJ1-5,-,TGTGCCAGCAGCTTAGGACAGTATCCCAGGCGTCAGCCCCAGCATTTT,CASSLGQYPRRQPQHF
TRBV4-1,-,TRBJ2-2,-,TGCGCCAGCAGCCTGGGTAGGGTGGGGACCGGGGAGCTGTTTTTT,CASSLGRVGTGELFF
TRBV19,-,TRBJ2-6,-,TGTGCCAGTAGTAAAGCAGGGACCCCCTCTGGGGCCAACGTCCTGACTTTC,CASSKAGTPSGANVLTF
TRBV9,-,TRBJ2-3,TRBD2,TGTGCCAGCAGCGACGGACTAGCGGGAGGACCTAGCACAGATACGCAGTATTTT,CASSDGLAGGPSTDTQYF
TRBV6-5,-,TRBJ2-2,-,TGTGCCAGCAGTTATCCTAACACCGGGGAGCTGTTTTTT,CASSYPNTGELFF
TRBV19,-,TRBJ1-5,-,TGTGCCAGTAGTATTTCTGGAGGGGGATATCAGCCCCAGCATTTT,CASSISGGGYQPQHF
TRBV7-9,-,TRBJ2-7,-,TGTGCCAGCAGTCTGGCACATCTCTCCTACGAGCAGTACTTC,CASSLAHLSYEQYF